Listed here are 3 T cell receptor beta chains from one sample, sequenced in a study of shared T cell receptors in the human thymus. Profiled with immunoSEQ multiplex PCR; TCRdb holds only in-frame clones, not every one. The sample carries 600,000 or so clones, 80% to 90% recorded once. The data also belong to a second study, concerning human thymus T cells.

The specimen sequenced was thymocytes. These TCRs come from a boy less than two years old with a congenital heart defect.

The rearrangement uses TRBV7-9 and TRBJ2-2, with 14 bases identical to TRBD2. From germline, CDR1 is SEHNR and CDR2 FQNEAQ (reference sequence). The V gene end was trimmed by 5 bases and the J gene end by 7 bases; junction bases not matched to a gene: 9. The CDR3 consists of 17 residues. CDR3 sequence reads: CASSLTSGRAKVGELFF. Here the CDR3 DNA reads TGTGCCAGCAGCCTGACTAGCGGGAGGGCCAAGGTCGGGGAGCTGTTTTTT.

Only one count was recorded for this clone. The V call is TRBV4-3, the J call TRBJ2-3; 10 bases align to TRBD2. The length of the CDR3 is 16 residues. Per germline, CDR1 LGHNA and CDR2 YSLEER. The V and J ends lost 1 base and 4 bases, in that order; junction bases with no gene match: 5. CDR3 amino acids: CASSQVASGSADTQYF. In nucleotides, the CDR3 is TGCGCCAGCAGCCAAGTGGCTAGCGGGAGTGCAGATACGCAGTATTTT.

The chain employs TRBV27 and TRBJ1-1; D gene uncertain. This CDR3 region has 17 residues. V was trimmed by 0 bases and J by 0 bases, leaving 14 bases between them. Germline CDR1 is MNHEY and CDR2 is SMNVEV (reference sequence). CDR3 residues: CASSLSWASAMNTEAFF. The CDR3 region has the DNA TGTGCCAGCAGTTTATCGTGGGCGTCAGCCATGAACACTGAAGCTTTCTTT.